The 19 T cell receptor beta chains below all came from one sample that was sequenced in a study of cytomegalovirus exposure and HLA in healthy donors. The PCR was carried out with 60 Vbeta primers and 13 Jbeta primers. Sequencing used immunoSEQ multiplex PCR; TCRdb keeps in-frame clones, though not all of them. This table holds 100,000 to 150,000 clones, 78% found once. The sample comprised PBMCs. These receptors originate from a woman aged 18-35 years in good health and CMV-seronegative.

The chain recombines TRBV18 with TRBJ2-1; weak D call: TRBD1 (5 bases). Germline CDR1 reads KGHSH; CDR2 reads LQKENI. The V end lost 1 base, the J end lost 5 bases, and 9 bases lay between the germline ends. The CDR3 is made up of 14 amino acids. This chain's CDR3 is CASSPQAGNNEQFF. The CDR3, as DNA: TGTGCCAGCTCACCACAGGCAGGGAACAATGAGCAGTTCTTC.

The chain joins TRBV13 to TRBJ2-5, with 10 bases matching TRBD2. This CDR3 comprises 15 residues. Germline CDR1 and CDR2: PRHDT and FYEKMQ (reference sequence). V trimming: 9 bases; J trimming: 5 bases; junction bases outside the gene matches: 12. CDR3 nucleotide sequence: TGTGCCAGTACTACTAGCGGGATGCCGTCGGAGACCCAGTACTTC. The encoded protein is CASTTSGMPSETQYF.

V gene TRBV7-6 combines with J gene TRBJ2-7, with D hard to call. Deletions cut 1 base from V and 2 bases from J, with 3 bases between. Germline CDR1 and CDR2: SGHVS and FNYEAQ. The CDR3 extends over 12 amino acids. CDR3 loop: CASSLDTYEQYF. The CDR3 nucleotides read TGTGCCAGCAGCTTAGATACCTACGAGCAGTACTTC.

The count of this clone is one. The chain is built from TRBV21-1 and TRBJ2-5; the table's TRBD2 call for D was not verified on the DNA. TRBV21-1 is termed a pseudogene. This CDR3 comprises 17 residues. For the CDR3, the DNA is TGTGCCAGCTACTCATTACCCGCTAGCCCCTACCAAGAGACCCAGTACTTC. It encodes CASYSLPASPYQETQYF.

The table lists this clone with a few counts. The V gene is TRBV6-6, the J gene TRBJ2-5; D is perhaps TRBD1 (6 bases). CDR1 MNHNY and CDR2 SVGAGI come from the germline V gene (reference sequence). The V end lost 6 bases, the J end lost 5 bases, and 13 bases lay between the germline ends. This CDR3 is built from 13 residues. This CDR3 is CASSSGEMETQYF. As DNA, the CDR3 is TGTGCCAGCAGCTCAGGGGAGATGGAGACCCAGTACTTC.

The J gene is TRBJ1-2, the V gene TRBV11-2; weak D call: TRBD1 (6 bases). Trimming removed 1 base from V and 2 bases from J, with 8 bases in between. This CDR3 is 14 amino acids long. Germline CDR1 SGHAT, CDR2 FQNNGV. The CDR3, as DNA: TGTGCCAGCAGCTTAGCAGGGGCCAACTATGGCTACACCTTC. This gives the protein CASSLAGANYGYTF. The variable domain in full, completed from reference TRBV11-2 and TRBJ1-2, reads EAGVAQSPRYKIIEKRQSVAFWCNPISGHATLYWYQQILGQGPKLLIQFQNNGVVDDSQLPKDRFSAERLKGVDSTLKIQPAKLEDSAVYLCASSLAGANYGYTFGSGTRLTVV.

V is TRBV10-2 and J is TRBJ1-5; 10 bases fit TRBD1. The CDR3 totals 13 residues. The germline CDR1 and CDR2 sequences are WSHSY and SAAADI. Trimming at V came to 9 bases and at J to 6 bases, leaving 5 bases not matched to a gene. The DNA of the CDR3 is TGCGCCAGTGGGACAGGGGAACGTCAGCCCCAGCATTTT. Protein product: CASGTGERQPQHF.

The chain links TRBV4-1 to TRBJ1-3; D possibly corresponds to TRBD1 (5 bases). The V gene's germline CDR1 is MGHRA and CDR2 YSYEKL. V shed 1 base and J shed 0 bases, with 10 bases lying between them. This CDR3 contains 16 residues. CDR3 coding DNA: TGCGCCAGCAGCCAAGGACAGCTTCGCTCTGGAAACACCATATATTTT. Residues: CASSQGQLRSGNTIYF.

This clone was counted a few times. The rearrangement uses TRBV6-5 and TRBJ2-3; TRBD2 matches 12 bases. J was trimmed by 6 bases and V by 6 bases; bases with no gene match: 4. Per the germline V gene, CDR1 is MNHEY and CDR2 is SVGAGI. This CDR3 comprises 14 residues. This CDR3 is CASSRTSGMDTQYF. CDR3 DNA: TGTGCCAGCAGCCGGACTAGCGGGATGGATACGCAGTATTTT.

The chain has TRBV18 and TRBJ2-7, with 8 positions matching TRBD1. CDR1 is KGHSH, CDR2 LQKENI, per germline. The CDR3 has 15 amino acids. J lost 2 bases, V lost 0 bases, and 3 bases had no gene match. The CDR3 sequence: CASSPPTDRAYEQYF. The CDR3, as DNA: TGTGCCAGCTCACCACCTACGGACAGGGCCTACGAGCAGTACTTC.

This sequence joins TRBV10-3 and TRBJ2-3, with a possible D match to TRBD1 (6 bases). V lost 3 bases and J 6 bases, leaving 16 bases between the germline ends. The CDR3 runs to 15 residues. From germline, CDR1 is ENHRY and CDR2 SYGVKD. CDR3 amino acids: CAISDSRGTGDTQYF. CDR3 nucleotides: TGTGCCATCAGTGACAGCAGGGGAACCGGGGATACGCAGTATTTT.

V is TRBV25-1 and J is TRBJ1-1, with D tentatively TRBD1 (6 bases). CDR1 is MGHDK, CDR2 SYGVNS, per germline. The CDR3 sequence is 13 residues long. Trimming took 3 bases from V and 3 from J, leaving 8 bases between them. The CDR3 DNA reads as TGTGCCAGCAGTGAGAGGACAGACACTGAAGCTTTCTTT. Translation: CASSERTDTEAFF.

This clone was detected only a few times. J is TRBJ2-1 and V is TRBV6-4; TRBD2 matches 9 bases. V shed 0 bases, J shed 9 bases, and the junction held 15 bases outside the gene matches. Germline CDR1 and CDR2: MRHNA and SNTAGT. The CDR3 covers 18 residues. CDR3 in DNA: TGTGCCAGCAGTGACTCCCCGGGACTAGCCGGGGGATTGGGTGAGCAGTTCTTC. This sequence encodes CASSDSPGLAGGLGEQFF.

V usage is TRBV7-9 and J usage is TRBJ2-3; 12 bases agree with TRBD1. The CDR3 runs to 18 residues. V was clipped by 4 bases and J by 4 bases; unmatched bases: 12. Germline V gene data show CDR1 as SEHNR and CDR2 as FQNEAQ (reference sequence). This CDR3 is CASSSPLTGTGGADTQYF. CDR3 sequence (DNA): TGTGCCAGCAGCTCCCCTCTTACCGGGACAGGGGGCGCAGATACGCAGTATTTT.

This sequence joins TRBV19 and TRBJ1-2, with TRBD1 identical over 9 bases. CDR1 LNHDA and CDR2 SQIVND come from the germline V gene (reference sequence). V lost 6 bases to trimming and J lost 6 bases; unmatched junction nucleotides: 8. The CDR3 sequence is 14 residues long. The CDR3 coding sequence is TGTGCCAGTAGCTCGACAGGGGGTGGGCATGGCTACACCTTC. Its translation: CASSSTGGGHGYTF.

This clone was observed a few times. The CDR3 region is CASKTEYTEAFF. Written as DNA, the CDR3 is TGCGCCAGCAAAACTGAATACACTGAAGCTTTCTTT. This sequence joins TRBV5-1 and TRBJ1-1, with no clear D. Trimming pared 6 bases from V and 3 bases from J, leaving 9 bases between. CDR3 length: 12 amino acids. Germline V gene sequence: CDR1 SGHRS, CDR2 YFSETQ.

The chain links TRBV6-1 to TRBJ1-1; D is unclear. Per the germline V gene, CDR1 is MNHNS and CDR2 is SASEGT. V lost 2 bases and J 0 bases, leaving 7 bases between the germline ends. The CDR3 loop spans 14 amino acids. In DNA, the CDR3 is TGTGCCAGCAGTGAAAGCGGGCTGAACACTGAAGCTTTCTTT. It translates to CASSESGLNTEAFF.

This clone was seen only a few times. The sample carries other DNA sequences with the same CDR3. The rearrangement uses TRBV7-9 and TRBJ2-7; D call uncertain. Germline values: CDR1 SEHNR, CDR2 FQNEAQ (reference sequence). This CDR3 has 11 amino acids. Trimming removed 6 bases at V and 5 bases at J, with 8 bases between. CDR3 residues: CASSFSDEQYF. The CDR3 coding sequence is TGTGCCAGCAGTTTCTCGGACGAGCAGTACTTC.

The chain employs TRBV30 and TRBJ1-3; possibly TRBD1 for D (5 bases). Germline values: CDR1 GTSNPN, CDR2 SVGIG (reference sequence). V was clipped by 4 bases and J by 2 bases, with 12 bases between them. This CDR3 has 14 residues. The CDR3 DNA is TGTGCCTGGACGCGGGGGTCCCCTGGAAACACCATATATTTT. Translation: CAWTRGSPGNTIYF.